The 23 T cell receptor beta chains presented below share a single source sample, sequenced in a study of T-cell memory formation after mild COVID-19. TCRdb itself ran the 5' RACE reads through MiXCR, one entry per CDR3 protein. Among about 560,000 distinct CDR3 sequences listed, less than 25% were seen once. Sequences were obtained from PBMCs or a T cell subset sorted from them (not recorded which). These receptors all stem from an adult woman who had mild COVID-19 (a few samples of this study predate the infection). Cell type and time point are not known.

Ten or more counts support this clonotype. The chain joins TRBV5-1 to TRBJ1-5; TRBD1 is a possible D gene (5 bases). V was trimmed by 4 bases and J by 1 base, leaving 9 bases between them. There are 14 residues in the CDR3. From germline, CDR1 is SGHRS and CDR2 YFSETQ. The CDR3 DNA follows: TGCGCCAGCAGCCCTGGGGACAGCAATCAGCCCCAGCATTTT. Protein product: CASSPGDSNQPQHF. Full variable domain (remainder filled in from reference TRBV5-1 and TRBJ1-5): KAGVTQTPRYLIKTRGQQVTLSCSPISGHRSVSWYQQTPGQGLQFLFEYFSETQRNKGNFPGRFSGRQFSNSRSEMNVSTLELGDSALYLCASSPGDSNQPQHFGDGTRLSIL.

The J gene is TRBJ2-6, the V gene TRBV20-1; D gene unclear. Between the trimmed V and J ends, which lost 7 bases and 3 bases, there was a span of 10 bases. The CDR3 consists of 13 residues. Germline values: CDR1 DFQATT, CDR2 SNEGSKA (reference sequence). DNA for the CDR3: TGCAGTGGGTTAGATCGTGGGGCCAACGTCCTGACTTTC. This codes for CSGLDRGANVLTF.

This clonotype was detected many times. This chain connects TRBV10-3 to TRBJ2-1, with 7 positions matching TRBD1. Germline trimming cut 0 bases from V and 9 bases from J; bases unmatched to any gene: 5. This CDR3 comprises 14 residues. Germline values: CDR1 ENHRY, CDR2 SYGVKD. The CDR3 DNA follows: TGTGCCATCAGTGAGTCGCCAGGGGGTGGTGAGCAGTTCTTC. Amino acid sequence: CAISESPGGGEQFF.

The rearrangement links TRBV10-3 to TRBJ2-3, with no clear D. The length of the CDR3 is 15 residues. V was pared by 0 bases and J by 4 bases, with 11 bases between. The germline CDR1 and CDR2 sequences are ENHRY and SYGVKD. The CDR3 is CAISESSRLADTQYF. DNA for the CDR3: TGTGCCATCAGTGAGTCCTCACGTCTTGCAGATACGCAGTATTTT.

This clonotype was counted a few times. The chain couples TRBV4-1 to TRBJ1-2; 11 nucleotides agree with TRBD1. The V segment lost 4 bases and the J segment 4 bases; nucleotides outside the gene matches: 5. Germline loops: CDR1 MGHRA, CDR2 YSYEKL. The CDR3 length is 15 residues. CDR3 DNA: TGCGCCAGCAGCCCGGACAGGGGGCTAGGCTATGGCTACACCTTC. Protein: CASSPDRGLGYGYTF.

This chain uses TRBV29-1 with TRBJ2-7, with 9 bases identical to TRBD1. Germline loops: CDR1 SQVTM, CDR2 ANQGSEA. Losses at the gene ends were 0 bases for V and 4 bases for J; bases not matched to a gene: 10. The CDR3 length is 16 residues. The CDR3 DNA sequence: TGCAGCGTTGAAGATCCCGAACAGGGGGCCCCTTACGAGCAGTACTTC. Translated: CSVEDPEQGAPYEQYF.

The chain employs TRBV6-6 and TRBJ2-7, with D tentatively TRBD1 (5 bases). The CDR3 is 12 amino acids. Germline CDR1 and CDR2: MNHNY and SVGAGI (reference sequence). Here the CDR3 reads CASASGAYEQYF. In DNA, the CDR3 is TGTGCGTCGGCGAGTGGGGCATACGAGCAGTACTTC.

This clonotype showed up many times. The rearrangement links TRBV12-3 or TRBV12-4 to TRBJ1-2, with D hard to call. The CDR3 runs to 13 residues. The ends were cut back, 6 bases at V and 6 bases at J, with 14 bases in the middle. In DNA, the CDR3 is TGTGCCAGCAGAATTACGGCCGGGGATGGCTACACCTTC. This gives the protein CASRITAGDGYTF.

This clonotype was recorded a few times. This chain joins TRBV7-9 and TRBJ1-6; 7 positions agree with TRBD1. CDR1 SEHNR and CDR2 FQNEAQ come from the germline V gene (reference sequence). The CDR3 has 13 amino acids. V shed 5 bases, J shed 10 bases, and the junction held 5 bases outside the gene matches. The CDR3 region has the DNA TGTGCCAGCAGCCCAGGGGGAAGCTCACCCCTCCACTTT. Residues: CASSPGGSSPLHF.

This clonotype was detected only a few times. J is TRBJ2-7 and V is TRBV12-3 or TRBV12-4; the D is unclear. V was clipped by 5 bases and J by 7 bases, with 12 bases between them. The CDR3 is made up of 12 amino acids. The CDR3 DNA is TGTGCCAGCAGTCCCCCGGCGGAGGAGCAGTACTTC. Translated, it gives CASSPPAEEQYF.

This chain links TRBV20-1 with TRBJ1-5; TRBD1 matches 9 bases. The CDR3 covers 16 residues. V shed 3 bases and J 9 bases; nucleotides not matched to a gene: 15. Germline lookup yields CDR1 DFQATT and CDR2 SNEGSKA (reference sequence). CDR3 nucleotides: TGCAGTGCTAGTTCCCTGGACAGGGGCGGCCCGAGGCCCCAGCATTTT. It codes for CSASSLDRGGPRPQHF.

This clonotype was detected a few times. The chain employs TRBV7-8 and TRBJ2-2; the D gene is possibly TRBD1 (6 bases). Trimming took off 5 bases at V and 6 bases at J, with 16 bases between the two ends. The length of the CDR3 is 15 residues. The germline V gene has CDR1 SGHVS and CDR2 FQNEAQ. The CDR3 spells CASSPRDTQPGELFF. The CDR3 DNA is TGTGCCAGCAGCCCAAGGGACACCCAGCCCGGGGAGCTGTTTTTT.

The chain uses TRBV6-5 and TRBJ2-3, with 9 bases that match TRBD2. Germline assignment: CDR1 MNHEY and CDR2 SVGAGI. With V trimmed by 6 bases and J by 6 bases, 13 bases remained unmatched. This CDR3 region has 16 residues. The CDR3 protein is CASSRGGGGAVDTQYF. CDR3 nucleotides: TGTGCCAGCAGCCGCGGTGGCGGGGGGGCCGTGGATACGCAGTATTTT.

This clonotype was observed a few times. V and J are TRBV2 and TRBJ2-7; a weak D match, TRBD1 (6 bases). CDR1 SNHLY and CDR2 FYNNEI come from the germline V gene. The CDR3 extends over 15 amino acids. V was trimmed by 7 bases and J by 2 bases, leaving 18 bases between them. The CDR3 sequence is CASKRGQLLAYEQYF. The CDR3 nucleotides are TGTGCCAGCAAGCGAGGACAGCTATTAGCCTACGAGCAGTACTTC. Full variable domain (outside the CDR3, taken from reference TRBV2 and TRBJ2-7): EPEVTQTPSHQVTQMGQEVILRCVPISNHLYFYWYRQILGQKVEFLVSFYNNEISEKSEIFDDQFSVERPDGSNFTLKIRSTKLEDSAMYFCASKRGQLLAYEQYFGPGTRLTVT.

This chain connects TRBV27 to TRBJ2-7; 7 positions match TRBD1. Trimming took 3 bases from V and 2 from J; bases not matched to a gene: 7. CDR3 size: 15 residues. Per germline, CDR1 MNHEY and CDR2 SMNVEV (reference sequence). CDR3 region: CASSLTGRAPYEQYF. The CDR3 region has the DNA TGTGCCAGCAGTTTGACAGGGCGGGCCCCCTACGAGCAGTACTTC.

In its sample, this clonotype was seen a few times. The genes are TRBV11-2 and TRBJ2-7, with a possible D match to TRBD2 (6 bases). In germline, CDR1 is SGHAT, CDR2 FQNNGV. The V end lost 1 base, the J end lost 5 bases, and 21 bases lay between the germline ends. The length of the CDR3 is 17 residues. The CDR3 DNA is TGTGCCAGCAGCTTAGCGGCTTTGTGGGGGGAGAAGGACGAGCAGTACTTC. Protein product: CASSLAALWGEKDEQYF.

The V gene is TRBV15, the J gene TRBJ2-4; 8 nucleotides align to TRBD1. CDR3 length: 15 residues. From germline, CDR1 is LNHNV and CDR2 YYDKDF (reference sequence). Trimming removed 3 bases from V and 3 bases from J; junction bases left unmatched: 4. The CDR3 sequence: CATSSSGTGKNIQYF. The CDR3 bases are TGTGCCACCAGCAGCTCGGGGACAGGCAAAAACATTCAGTACTTC.

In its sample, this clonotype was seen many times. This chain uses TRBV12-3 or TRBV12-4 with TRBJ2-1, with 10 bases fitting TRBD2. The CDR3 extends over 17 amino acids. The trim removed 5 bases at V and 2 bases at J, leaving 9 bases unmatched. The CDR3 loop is CASSPSSLAGAYNEQFF. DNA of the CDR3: TGTGCCAGCAGTCCTTCCAGTCTAGCGGGAGCCTACAATGAGCAGTTCTTC.

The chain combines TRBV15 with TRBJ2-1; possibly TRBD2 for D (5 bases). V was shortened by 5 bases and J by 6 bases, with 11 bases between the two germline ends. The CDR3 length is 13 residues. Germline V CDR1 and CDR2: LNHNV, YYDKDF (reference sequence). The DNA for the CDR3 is TGTGCCACCAGCCCACTAGTATCCAATGAGCAGTTCTTC. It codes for CATSPLVSNEQFF.

Here the CDR3 reads CASSPGTSGPTYEQYF. The CDR3 DNA follows: TGTGCCAGCAGCCCAGGGACTAGCGGGCCTACCTACGAGCAGTACTTC. V is TRBV13 and J is TRBJ2-7, with 12 bases matching TRBD2. Germline lookup yields CDR1 PRHDT and CDR2 FYEKMQ (reference sequence). Unmatched junction bases numbered 7, after V lost 5 bases and J lost 2 bases. The CDR3 contains 16 residues.

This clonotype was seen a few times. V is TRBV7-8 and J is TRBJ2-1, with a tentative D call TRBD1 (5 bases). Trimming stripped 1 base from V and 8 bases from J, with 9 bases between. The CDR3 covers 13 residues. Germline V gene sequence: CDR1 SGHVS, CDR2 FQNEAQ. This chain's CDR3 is CASSLDPTDEQFF. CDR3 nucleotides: TGTGCCAGCAGCTTAGACCCGACAGATGAGCAGTTCTTC.

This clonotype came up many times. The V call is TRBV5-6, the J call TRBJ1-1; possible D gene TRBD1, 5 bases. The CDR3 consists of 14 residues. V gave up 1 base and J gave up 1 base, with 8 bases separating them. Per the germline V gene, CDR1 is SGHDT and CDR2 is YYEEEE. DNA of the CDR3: TGTGCCAGCAGCTTGAAGGGGCCGAACACTGAAGCTTTCTTT. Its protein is CASSLKGPNTEAFF.

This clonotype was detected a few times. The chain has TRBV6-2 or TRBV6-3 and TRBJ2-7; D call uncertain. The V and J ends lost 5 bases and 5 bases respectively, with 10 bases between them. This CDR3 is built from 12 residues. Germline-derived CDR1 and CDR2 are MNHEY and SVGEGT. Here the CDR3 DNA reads TGTGCCAGCAGTCAGATTTGGAACGAGCAGTACTTC. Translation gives CASSQIWNEQYF.